This T cell receptor (beta chain) was sequenced in a study of T cell repertoires and HLA-DP antigens. The wider study: Sorted CD137+CD4+ samples averaged about 220 ng DNA; pre-culture CD4+ samples, about 1,200 ng.

Overall study findings and caveats: A non-physiological HeLa system presented antigen to total CD4+ responders.

Untouched CD4+ T cells were isolated by negative selection, averaging about 98% purity. Profiled with immunoSEQ multiplex PCR; TCRdb holds only in-frame clones, not every one. The profile shows approximately 110,000 clones, around 92% of them singletons. Concerning this clone: As yet, its antigen is unknown.

Germline values: CDR1 SGHDN, CDR2 FVKESK. J lost 1 base, V lost 4 bases, and 5 bases had no gene match. This CDR3 contains 15 residues. The TCR originated in a woman under 30 in good health and CMV-seronegative. The V gene is TRBV14, the J gene TRBJ1-1, with 8 bases that match TRBD1. Sequenced material: CD4+ T cells from PBMCs. CDR3 in DNA: TGTGCCAGCAGCCGACGGACAGGGAAGAACACTGAAGCTTTCTTT. It codes for CASSRRTGKNTEAFF.